The rows below give T cell receptor beta chains drawn from one sample of a study of CD8 T cells in ankylosing spondylitis. TCRdb reprocessed the 5' RACE reads with MiXCR, giving one entry per CDR3 protein. The table shows fewer than 200,000 distinct CDR3 sequences, with about 16% occurring only once. Sequencing was carried out using blood, either unsorted or a sorted T cell fraction (not recorded which). The receptors come from a male donor with ankylosing spondylitis or in good health (not recorded which). The CDR3 runs from the conserved cysteine through the conserved F or W.

CASSQGEPGEFMDTQYF	TRBJ2-3	TRBV4-1
CATSVSGRRQETQYF	TRBJ2-5	TRBV24-1
CASSLRGKNYGYTF	TRBJ1-2	TRBV27
CASSEALSGREGQPQHF	TRBJ1-5	TRBV2
CSARRGTAIQETQYF	TRBJ2-5	TRBV20-1
CASSLQTGRNEKLFF	TRBJ1-4	TRBV7-7
CSVDRYQETQYF	TRBJ2-5	TRBV29-1
CASSHRGEYEKLFF	TRBJ1-4	TRBV28
CASSLRLGMLSYEQYF	TRBJ2-7	TRBV28
CSVDGGYVGNEQFF	TRBJ2-1	TRBV29-1
CASSLGTGESYGYTF	TRBJ1-2	TRBV12-3/TRBV12-4
CASSRSDNEDTQYF	TRBJ2-3	TRBV7-2
CASSPGLAGPDTQYF	TRBJ2-3	TRBV7-3
CASSFGQTANTGELFF	TRBJ2-2	TRBV28
CASSPRNYDMNTEAFF	TRBJ1-1	TRBV11-2
CASRLGVATGELFF	TRBJ2-2	TRBV12-3/TRBV12-4
CSARVGGNYGYTF	TRBJ1-2	TRBV20-1
CASSNSESEAFF	TRBJ1-1	TRBV6-5
CSAPHGGQSYNEQFF	TRBJ2-1	TRBV20-1
CASSLTENTGELFF	TRBJ2-2	TRBV12-3/TRBV12-4
CSVAATNEKLFF	TRBJ1-4	TRBV29-1
CASSPTLAGVGNEQFF	TRBJ2-1	TRBV9
CASKGRLAGNTGELFF	TRBJ2-2	TRBV19
CASSQQNYGYTF	TRBJ1-2	TRBV5-1
CASTVGVQPQHF	TRBJ1-5	TRBV12-3/TRBV12-4
CASSLALGAETQYF	TRBJ2-5	TRBV12-3/TRBV12-4
CASSLLTGGGTDTQYF	TRBJ2-3	TRBV27
CASGRLAGGVETQYF	TRBJ2-5	TRBV10-2
CASSPRGTMNTEAFF	TRBJ1-1	TRBV9
CASSWEAGEDTQYF	TRBJ2-3	TRBV5-1